The clone carrying this T cell receptor (beta chain) has only one observation. What it binds is unknown. Trimming removed 0 bases at V and 3 bases at J, with 6 bases between. The V gene's germline CDR1 is MNHEY and CDR2 SMNVEV (reference sequence). This CDR3 contains 13 residues. This table comes from immunoSEQ multiplex PCR, and its TCRdb copy is limited to in-frame clones, with some not included. The top ten clones hold 0.13% of a sample with roughly 2 million clones, 85% to 95% of them seen once. This sample is part of a study of shared clonotypes between healthy human individuals. As for the study in general: Each donor's CD4 naive and CD4 memory cells filled three plates apiece, CD8 naive two, and CD8 memory one.

Whole-study findings and limits: It was the non-shared clonotypes that had lower generation probabilities than clonotypes shared by all four donors.

Sequencing was done on a sample of naive CD4+ T cells sorted from blood. Subset described: CD45RA+ positively selected. The chain has TRBV27 and TRBJ2-7; the D is unclear. The source of this sequence is a man younger than 30 in good health. The CDR3 sequence is CASSLSVYYEQYF. In nucleotides, the CDR3 is TGTGCCAGCAGTTTATCGGTTTACTACGAGCAGTACTTC.